Following are 16 T cell receptor beta chains from one sample sequenced in a study of CD8+ T cells in alopecia areata. Investigators isolated RNA and reverse transcribed it into cDNA to act as the sequencing template. Here immunoSEQ multiplex PCR was the method, and the copy in TCRdb shows in-frame clones only, minus some. Here the sample spans around 190,000 clones, around three fifths being singletons. Treatment here: oral pan-JAK inhibitor, 5-10 mg twice daily. Sequencing used CD4+ T cells sorted from blood, obtained at week 4, from a patient treated with tofacitinib. These TCRs come from a human donor with alopecia areata.

The chain is built from TRBV7-2 and TRBJ1-3, with D possibly TRBD1 on 5 matching bases. This CDR3 contains 15 residues. V gave up 1 base and J gave up 4 bases, with 11 bases separating them. From germline, CDR1 is SGHTA and CDR2 FQGNSA. The CDR3 bases are TGTGCCAGCAGCTTAGGAAGGGGACCCGGAAACACCATATATTTT. It codes for CASSLGRGPGNTIYF.

The V call is TRBV7-9, the J call TRBJ2-4; perhaps TRBD1 as D (5 bases). Germline CDR1 reads SEHNR; CDR2 reads FQNEAQ (reference sequence). V dropped 2 bases and J dropped 3 bases, with 14 bases sitting between them. The CDR3 is made up of 16 amino acids. The CDR3 DNA is TGTGCCAGCAGCTTAACCTCAAGGGGTAGCAAAAACATTCAGTACTTC. Translating it yields CASSLTSRGSKNIQYF.

This clone was seen a few times. The CDR3 loop is CASSLVASGGQPQHF. The CDR3 nucleotides are TGCGCCAGCAGCTTGGTGGCCTCGGGGGGTCAGCCCCAGCATTTT. The V and J genes are TRBV5-1 and TRBJ1-5, with TRBD1 as a possible D gene (5 bases). This CDR3 contains 15 residues. Germline CDR1 reads SGHRS; CDR2 reads YFSETQ. V dropped 0 bases and J dropped 6 bases, with 13 bases sitting between them.

A few counts support this clone. CDR3 protein: CASSAQGRAFYGYTF. DNA for the CDR3: TGTGCCAGCAGTGCACAAGGCAGGGCCTTCTATGGCTACACCTTC. The rearrangement joins TRBV27 to TRBJ1-2, with D perhaps TRBD1 (5 bases). The length of the CDR3 is 15 residues. Trimming pared 5 bases from V and 4 bases from J, leaving 17 bases between. CDR1 and CDR2 (germline): MNHEY, SMNVEV (reference sequence).

The genes are TRBV5-4 and TRBJ2-2; 10 bases are shared with TRBD1. CDR1 is SGHNT, CDR2 YYREEE, per germline (reference sequence). This CDR3 spans 16 amino acids. Trimming removed 4 bases from V and 1 base from J; junction bases left unmatched: 4. This CDR3 reads CASSIGQGGNTGELFF. The DNA of the CDR3 is TGTGCCAGCAGCATCGGACAGGGGGGGAACACCGGGGAGCTGTTTTTT.

The chain's CDR3 is CSVGGLAFNEKLFF. Here the CDR3 DNA reads TGCAGCGTTGGAGGACTGGCCTTTAATGAAAAACTGTTTTTT. The chain carries TRBV29-1 and TRBJ1-4, with D uncertain. Germline V CDR1 and CDR2: SQVTM, ANQGSEA. Trimming left V 4 bases short and J 4 bases short, with 13 bases between. CDR3 length equals 14 residues.

In its sample, this clone was seen a few times. This rearrangement joins TRBV25-1 to TRBJ1-1; D gene uncertain. The V and J ends lost 5 bases and 0 bases respectively, with 22 bases between them. The CDR3 has 18 residues. Germline V CDR1 and CDR2: MGHDK, SYGVNS. The CDR3 here is CASSNSPGRSLMNTEAFF. As DNA, the CDR3 is TGTGCCAGCAGTAATTCACCGGGCCGGTCCTTAATGAACACTGAAGCTTTCTTT.

A note on this clone: The same CDR3 arises from other DNA sequences in this sample as well. This chain connects TRBV15 to TRBJ2-5; no definite D call. The CDR3 is 13 amino acids. The ends were cut back, 0 bases at V and 4 bases at J, with 6 bases in the middle. Germline-derived CDR1 and CDR2 are LNHNV and YYDKDF (reference sequence). The CDR3 protein is CATSRDRGETQYF. The CDR3 coding sequence is TGTGCCACCAGCAGAGATCGAGGAGAGACCCAGTACTTC.

The chain employs TRBV25-1 and TRBJ2-3, with 8 bases that match TRBD2. Germline V CDR1 and CDR2: MGHDK, SYGVNS. Trimming cost V 3 bases and J 15 bases; bases outside gene matches: 8. This CDR3 region has 12 residues. The CDR3 nucleotides read TGTGCCAGCAGTGATGAGGCGGGGGGTGAATATTTT. This gives the protein CASSDEAGGEYF. The full variable domain, its missing parts supplied by reference TRBV25-1 and TRBJ2-3, is EADIYQTPRYLVIGTGKKITLECSQTMGHDKMYWYQQDPGMELHLIHYSYGVNSTEKGDLSSESTVSRIRTEHFPLTLESARPSHTSQYLCASSDEAGGEYFGPGTRLTVL.

The J gene is TRBJ2-7, the V gene TRBV30; D uncertain. The CDR3 spans 11 residues. Germline V gene sequence: CDR1 GTSNPN, CDR2 SVGIG (reference sequence). V was cut by 2 bases and J by 4 bases, with 6 bases left in between. The CDR3 DNA is TGTGCCTGGAGTCCCGGATACGAGCAGTACTTC. Translating it yields CAWSPGYEQYF.

The gene calls are TRBV6-6 and TRBJ1-6; the D is unclear. V gave up 3 bases and J gave up 9 bases, with 12 bases separating them. Germline assignment: CDR1 MNHNY and CDR2 SVGAGI (reference sequence). The length of the CDR3 is 14 residues. In nucleotides, the CDR3 is TGTGCCAGCAGTTATAGGCAGCAAGGTTCACCCCTCCACTTT. Its translation is CASSYRQQGSPLHF.

This clone showed up just a few times. The V gene is TRBV6-5, the J gene TRBJ2-3; D is unresolved. The ends were cut back, 5 bases at V and 8 bases at J, with 20 bases in the middle. Germline loops: CDR1 MNHEY, CDR2 SVGAGI. The CDR3 contains 15 residues. CDR3 sequence (DNA): TGTGCCAGCAGTCTCGGACGGGCCCGATTATCTACGCAGTATTTT. Translation: CASSLGRARLSTQYF.

The V call is TRBV7-2, the J call TRBJ2-2; TRBD2 matches 9 bases. The germline V gene has CDR1 SGHTA and CDR2 FQGNSA. V lost 5 bases, J lost 0 bases, and 4 bases stayed unmatched. There are 16 residues in the CDR3. The CDR3 DNA reads as TGTGCCAGCAGCCCATTAGCGGGGGCGAACACCGGGGAGCTGTTTTTT. Protein: CASSPLAGANTGELFF.

The chain links TRBV4-2 to TRBJ2-5; TRBD1 might be the D (5 bases). CDR3 length: 14 amino acids. V gave up 1 base and J gave up 3 bases, with 9 bases separating them. Looked up from germline, CDR1 is LGHNA and CDR2 is YNFKEQ. The CDR3 reads CASSQGKGEETQYF. The CDR3, as DNA: TGTGCCAGCAGCCAAGGAAAAGGGGAAGAGACCCAGTACTTC.

The V gene is TRBV25-1, the J gene TRBJ1-2; tentatively, D is TRBD1 (6 bases). CDR3 length equals 16 residues. The V gene lost 8 bases and the J gene lost 5 bases, with 24 bases spanning the gap. Germline CDR1 and CDR2: MGHDK and SYGVNS. CDR3 residues: CASQPSGGTRAYGYTF. The CDR3 region has the DNA TGTGCCAGCCAACCATCGGGGGGCACCCGAGCATATGGCTACACCTTC.

Regarding this clone: Sequence at one end of the junction differs from germline and may be a read error. The V call is TRBV4-1, the J call TRBJ1-2; no reliable D call. Germline-derived CDR1 and CDR2 are MGHRA and YSYEKL. There are 14 residues in the CDR3. CDR3 in amino acids: CASSPDTGFYGYTF. For the CDR3, the DNA is TGTGCCAGCAGCCCTGACACGGGATTCTATGGCTACACCTTC.